These 25 T cell receptor beta chains share one sample of origin, sequenced in a study of shared clonotypes between healthy human individuals. The naive CD8 population came from CD45RO-negative cells selected for CCR7, without terminally differentiated effector memory CD45RA+ cells. Assay: immunoSEQ multiplex PCR; the TCRdb copy retains only in-frame clones and omits some. Of about 2.2 million clones listed, roughly 93% are singletons. What was sequenced was naive CD8+ T cells from PBMCs. These receptors were obtained from a man younger than 35 in good health. Some clones in this sample may be carry-over from other donors' samples.

This clone was seen a few times. The rearrangement uses TRBV2 and TRBJ1-5; TRBD1 is a possible D gene (6 bases). CDR1 is SNHLY and CDR2 is FYNNEI in the germline V gene. Between the trimmed V and J ends, which lost 6 bases and 1 base, there was a span of 13 bases. The CDR3 spans 15 residues. The CDR3 DNA reads as TGTGCCAGCAGGGCCGGGACAACGAGCAATCAGCCCCAGCATTTT. Translated: CASRAGTTSNQPQHF.

As for this clone: At the DNA level, this CDR3 is encoded by other sequences in the same sample as well. The chain couples TRBV11-3 to TRBJ2-2; D might be TRBD1 (5 bases). Trimming removed 3 bases from V and 8 bases from J, with 10 bases in between. The CDR3 is 13 amino acids. In germline, CDR1 is SGHNT, CDR2 YENEEA. Here the CDR3 reads CASSFRGSGELFF. In nucleotides, the CDR3 is TGTGCCAGCAGCTTTAGGGGATCAGGGGAGCTGTTTTTT.

The CDR3 sequence: CARGKNTGWQNTEAFF. The CDR3 DNA reads as TGTGCCAGGGGTAAGAACACGGGATGGCAGAACACTGAAGCTTTCTTT. This chain joins TRBV2 and TRBJ1-1; no clear D gene. Looked up from germline, CDR1 is SNHLY and CDR2 is FYNNEI. With 9 bases removed from V and 1 base from J, the gap between germline ends came to 21 bases. This CDR3 comprises 16 residues.

Comment on this clone: At the DNA level, this CDR3 is encoded by other sequences in the same sample as well. V usage is TRBV29-1 and J usage is TRBJ2-3, with D unresolved. V lost 4 bases and J 6 bases, leaving 5 bases between the germline ends. The CDR3 has 10 amino acids. Germline CDR1 and CDR2: SQVTM and ANQGSEA. CDR3 in amino acids: CSVVADTQYF. As DNA, the CDR3 is TGCAGCGTTGTCGCGGATACGCAGTATTTT.

This CDR3 reads CASRSGTGYSNQPQHF. DNA of the CDR3: TGTGCCAGCAGAAGTGGGACAGGATATAGCAATCAGCCCCAGCATTTT. The chain couples TRBV27 to TRBJ1-5; 8 bases fit TRBD1. V gave up 6 bases and J gave up 0 bases; unmatched junction bases: 7. The CDR3 is 16 amino acids. Looked up from germline, CDR1 is MNHEY and CDR2 is SMNVEV (reference sequence).

The V gene is TRBV27, the J gene TRBJ1-2; D unclear. From germline, CDR1 is MNHEY and CDR2 SMNVEV (reference sequence). The CDR3 loop spans 15 amino acids. Deletions cut 3 bases from V and 4 bases from J, with 15 bases between. Written as DNA, the CDR3 is TGTGCCAGCAGTTTTAGTTCTGACCCGGGCTATGGCTACACCTTC. Protein product: CASSFSSDPGYGYTF.

The V and J genes are TRBV7-9 and TRBJ1-2; no reliable D call. Germline lookup yields CDR1 SEHNR and CDR2 FQNEAQ (reference sequence). Trimming took off 1 base at V and 7 bases at J, with 13 bases between the two ends. The CDR3 is made up of 14 amino acids. CDR3 nucleotide sequence: TGTGCCAGCAGCTTAGGCACTGACTATACTGGCTACACCTTC. Residues: CASSLGTDYTGYTF.

This clone has only one observation. The J gene is TRBJ2-5, the V gene TRBV15; maybe TRBD2 (7 bases). V was shortened by 0 bases and J by 5 bases, with 16 bases between the two germline ends. The CDR3 is made up of 16 amino acids. The V gene's germline CDR1 is LNHNV and CDR2 YYDKDF (reference sequence). CDR3 sequence reads: CATSREGGGPGETQYF. In DNA form, the CDR3 reads TGTGCCACCAGCAGAGAGGGCGGGGGCCCGGGTGAGACCCAGTACTTC.

In its sample, this clone was seen once. CDR3 loop: CASSLDLGQGRNTEAFF. In DNA form, the CDR3 reads TGTGCCAGCAGCTTAGATCTAGGACAGGGGCGGAACACTGAAGCTTTCTTT. The chain is built from TRBV11-2 and TRBJ1-1; 9 bases align to TRBD1. Germline V gene lookup returns CDR1 SGHAT and CDR2 FQNNGV. The junction had 6 bases not matched to a gene; V was cut back by 0 bases and J by 1 base. CDR3 size: 17 residues.

J is TRBJ2-3 and V is TRBV27, with 8 positions matching TRBD2. V was pared by 6 bases and J by 6 bases, with 14 bases of the junction left unmatched. The CDR3 length is 16 residues. Germline CDR1 is MNHEY and CDR2 is SMNVEV (reference sequence). CDR3 coding DNA: TGTGCCAGCAGCCCTAATTCACTAGCGGAAAAGGATACGCAGTATTTT. It specifies CASSPNSLAEKDTQYF.

This clone was picked up one time. V and J are TRBV4-1 and TRBJ1-5, with D perhaps TRBD1 (5 bases). The CDR3 contains 19 residues. Trimming pared 0 bases from V and 2 bases from J, leaving 20 bases between. Germline values: CDR1 MGHRA, CDR2 YSYEKL. Here the CDR3 reads CASSQEPGDSEGGNQPQHF. CDR3 in DNA: TGCGCCAGCAGCCAAGAGCCCGGCGACAGTGAGGGTGGCAATCAGCCCCAGCATTTT.

V gene TRBV27 combines with J gene TRBJ1-5, with D perhaps TRBD1 (5 bases). CDR1 is MNHEY, CDR2 SMNVEV, per germline (reference sequence). The CDR3 is made up of 14 amino acids. V lost 5 bases, J lost 2 bases, and 10 bases lay in between. The CDR3 region is CASSRRDGNQPQHF. As DNA, the CDR3 is TGTGCCAGCAGTCGGAGGGACGGCAATCAGCCCCAGCATTTT.

V gene TRBV4-2 combines with J gene TRBJ1-5; D gene ambiguous. V was cut by 1 base and J by 0 bases, with 16 bases left in between. This CDR3 is 18 amino acids long. Germline V gene data show CDR1 as LGHNA and CDR2 as YNFKEQ. The CDR3 spells CASSQARTGFGSNQPQHF. CDR3 DNA: TGTGCCAGCAGCCAAGCCCGGACGGGGTTCGGTAGCAATCAGCCCCAGCATTTT.

The chain recombines TRBV27 with TRBJ2-7; 8 bases are shared with TRBD1. The CDR3 is 14 amino acids. Germline trimming cut 3 bases from V and 8 bases from J; bases unmatched to any gene: 9. CDR1 and CDR2 (germline): MNHEY, SMNVEV (reference sequence). The CDR3: CASSFRDRGVQQYF. CDR3 nucleotides: TGTGCCAGCAGTTTCCGAGACAGGGGAGTACAGCAGTACTTC.

As for this clone: This CDR3 is also generated by other DNA sequences in the sample. This sequence joins TRBV28 and TRBJ2-1; D remains ambiguous. Trimming removed 1 base from V and 0 bases from J, with 7 bases in between. The CDR3 runs to 15 residues. CDR1 and CDR2 from the germline V gene are MDHEN and SYDVKM. The CDR3 sequence: CASSLLAASYNEQFF. Written as DNA, the CDR3 is TGTGCCAGCAGTTTATTGGCGGCCTCCTACAATGAGCAGTTCTTC. The whole variable domain, remainder taken from reference TRBV28 and TRBJ2-1, is DVKVTQSSRYLVKRTGEKVFLECVQDMDHENMFWYRQDPGLGLRLIYFSYDVKMKEKGDIPEGYSVSREKKERFSLILESASTNQTSMYLCASSLLAASYNEQFFGPGTRLTVL.

This chain uses TRBV13 with TRBJ2-1; D not certain. The CDR3 contains 15 residues. In germline, CDR1 is PRHDT, CDR2 FYEKMQ (reference sequence). The V end was cut by 6 bases, the J end by 2 bases, with 14 bases between. Written as DNA, the CDR3 is TGTGCCAGCAGTGACACTATACGGCCCTACAATGAGCAGTTCTTC. Its protein is CASSDTIRPYNEQFF.

V usage is TRBV28 and J usage is TRBJ2-3, with unresolved D. This CDR3 has 18 amino acids. In germline, CDR1 is MDHEN, CDR2 SYDVKM. V was trimmed by 3 bases and J by 2 bases, leaving 21 bases between them. DNA of the CDR3: TGTGCCAGCAGTTTTTCGAGAAAACTAAGAGATTTCACAGATACGCAGTATTTT. Amino acids: CASSFSRKLRDFTDTQYF. Using reference TRBV28 and TRBJ2-3 for the parts outside the CDR3, the full variable domain is DVKVTQSSRYLVKRTGEKVFLECVQDMDHENMFWYRQDPGLGLRLIYFSYDVKMKEKGDIPEGYSVSREKKERFSLILESASTNQTSMYLCASSFSRKLRDFTDTQYFGPGTRLTVL.

The J gene is TRBJ2-1, the V gene TRBV4-3; D unresolved. The CDR3 length is 13 residues. CDR1 is LGHNA and CDR2 is YSLEER in the germline V gene. Trimming left V 3 bases short and J 5 bases short, with 8 bases between. The CDR3 is CASSHRSDNEQFF. In nucleotides, the CDR3 is TGCGCCAGCAGCCACCGAAGTGACAATGAGCAGTTCTTC.

V usage is TRBV5-4 and J usage is TRBJ2-5; D might be TRBD2 (6 bases). The CDR3 length is 17 residues. Germline V CDR1 and CDR2: SGHNT, YYREEE (reference sequence). Trimming left V 4 bases short and J 0 bases short, with 19 bases between. The CDR3 is CASSGSPGEFDQETQYF. In DNA form, the CDR3 reads TGTGCCAGCAGCGGGAGCCCGGGGGAGTTCGACCAAGAGACCCAGTACTTC.

Only one count was recorded for this clone. Other DNA sequences in the sample encode the same CDR3. The chain employs TRBV28 and TRBJ2-7; 7 bases align to TRBD2. The CDR3 loop spans 14 amino acids. V was pared by 9 bases and J by 3 bases, with 11 bases of the junction left unmatched. Germline CDR1 is MDHEN and CDR2 is SYDVKM. DNA of the CDR3: TGTGCCAGTAGTCGGGCGGGGGACTACTACGAGCAGTACTTC. Translation: CASSRAGDYYEQYF.

A word on this clone: Other DNA sequences in this specimen translate into the identical CDR3. The chain combines TRBV11-2 with TRBJ2-7; TRBD1 matches 8 bases. Germline CDR1 SGHAT, CDR2 FQNNGV. After removal of 5 bases from V and 2 bases from J, the junction contained 5 bases not matched to a gene. The CDR3 contains 14 residues. CDR3 amino acids: CASSPRDRPYEQYF. CDR3 nucleotides: TGTGCCAGCAGCCCCCGGGACAGGCCCTACGAGCAGTACTTC.

The rearrangement joins TRBV7-2 to TRBJ2-2, with 12 nucleotides matching TRBD2. The germline gives CDR1 SGHTA, CDR2 FQGNSA. CDR3 length equals 17 residues. The V and J ends lost 6 bases and 4 bases, in that order; junction bases with no gene match: 9. CDR3 in amino acids: CASRFPTSGSSTGELFF. The DNA for the CDR3 is TGTGCCAGCAGGTTCCCGACTAGCGGGAGTTCCACCGGGGAGCTGTTTTTT.

The chain is built from TRBV7-9 and TRBJ2-7, with TRBD2 as a possible D gene (5 bases). Germline CDR1 and CDR2: SEHNR and FQNEAQ (reference sequence). V dropped 5 bases and J dropped 5 bases, with 19 bases sitting between them. This CDR3 comprises 15 residues. The CDR3 is CASSPGGSGGHEQYF. The DNA of the CDR3 is TGTGCCAGCAGCCCAGGCGGGTCAGGTGGCCACGAGCAGTACTTC.

The genes are TRBV28 and TRBJ2-1; D not resolved. Germline V gene sequence: CDR1 MDHEN, CDR2 SYDVKM. The CDR3 length is 16 residues. Trimming pared 3 bases from V and 8 bases from J, leaving 20 bases between. CDR3 residues: CASSFRLFRSEDEQFF. The CDR3 DNA is TGTGCCAGCAGTTTCCGCCTTTTTCGGAGTGAAGATGAGCAGTTCTTC. Full variable domain (remainder filled in from reference TRBV28 and TRBJ2-1): DVKVTQSSRYLVKRTGEKVFLECVQDMDHENMFWYRQDPGLGLRLIYFSYDVKMKEKGDIPEGYSVSREKKERFSLILESASTNQTSMYLCASSFRLFRSEDEQFFGPGTRLTVL.

This clone has a handful of counts. The gene calls are TRBV6-5 and TRBJ2-7, with 9 nucleotides matching TRBD1. The V gene's germline CDR1 is MNHEY and CDR2 SVGAGI. The CDR3 is 14 amino acids. The J segment lost 5 bases and the V segment lost 5 bases, leaving 7 bases of the junction unmatched. CDR3 region: CASSPGTGNNEQYF. CDR3 bases: TGTGCCAGCAGTCCCGGGACAGGGAACAACGAGCAGTACTTC.